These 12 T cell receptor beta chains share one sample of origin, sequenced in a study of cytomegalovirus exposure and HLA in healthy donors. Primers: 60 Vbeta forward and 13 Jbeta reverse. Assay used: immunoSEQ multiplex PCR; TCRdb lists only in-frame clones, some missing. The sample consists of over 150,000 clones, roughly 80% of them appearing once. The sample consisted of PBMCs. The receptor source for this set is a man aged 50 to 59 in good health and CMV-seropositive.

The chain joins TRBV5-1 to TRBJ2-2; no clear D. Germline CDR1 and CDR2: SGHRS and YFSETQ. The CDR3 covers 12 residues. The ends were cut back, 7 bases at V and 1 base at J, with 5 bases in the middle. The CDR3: CASGQNTGELFF. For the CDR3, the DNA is TGCGCCAGCGGGCAGAACACCGGGGAGCTGTTTTTT.

This CDR3 is CASSLARRAGGSDTQYF. DNA for the CDR3: TGTGCCAGCAGCTTAGCCCGGCGAGCGGGGGGTTCAGATACGCAGTATTTT. V usage is TRBV7-6 and J usage is TRBJ2-3, with 9 bases fitting TRBD2. CDR1 is SGHVS, CDR2 FNYEAQ, per germline. The CDR3 contains 17 residues. V lost 0 bases to trimming and J lost 4 bases; unmatched junction nucleotides: 8.

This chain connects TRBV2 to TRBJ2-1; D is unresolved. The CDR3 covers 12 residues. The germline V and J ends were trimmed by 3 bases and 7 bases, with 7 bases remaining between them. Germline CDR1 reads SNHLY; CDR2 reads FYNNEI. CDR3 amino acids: CASSDEVNEQFF. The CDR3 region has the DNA TGTGCCAGCAGTGATGAGGTTAATGAGCAGTTCTTC.

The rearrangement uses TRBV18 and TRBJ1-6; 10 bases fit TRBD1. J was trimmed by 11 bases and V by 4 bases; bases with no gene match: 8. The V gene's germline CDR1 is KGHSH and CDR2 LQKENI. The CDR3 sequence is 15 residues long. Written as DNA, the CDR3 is TGTGCCAGCTCACTGCCGGGACAGGGGAGGACACCCCTCCACTTT. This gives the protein CASSLPGQGRTPLHF.

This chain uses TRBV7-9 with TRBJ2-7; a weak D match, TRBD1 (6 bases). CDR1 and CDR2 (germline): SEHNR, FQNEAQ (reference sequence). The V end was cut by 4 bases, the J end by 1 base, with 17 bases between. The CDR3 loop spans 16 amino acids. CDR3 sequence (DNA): TGTGCCAGCAGCTACCTAGGACAGAGGCCGTCCTACGAGCAGTACTTC. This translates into CASSYLGQRPSYEQYF.

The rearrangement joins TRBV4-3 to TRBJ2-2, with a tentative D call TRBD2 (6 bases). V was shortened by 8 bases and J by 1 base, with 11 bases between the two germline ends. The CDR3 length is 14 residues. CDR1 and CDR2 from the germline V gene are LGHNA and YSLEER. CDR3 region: CASSGTGNTGELFF. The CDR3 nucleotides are TGCGCCAGCTCCGGGACTGGGAACACCGGGGAGCTGTTTTTT.

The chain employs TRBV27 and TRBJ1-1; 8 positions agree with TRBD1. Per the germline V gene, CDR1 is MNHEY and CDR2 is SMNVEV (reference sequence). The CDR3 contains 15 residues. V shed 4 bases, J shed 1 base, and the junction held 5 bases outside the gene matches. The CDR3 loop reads CASSWTGMGNTEAFF. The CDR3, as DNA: TGTGCCAGCAGTTGGACAGGGATGGGGAACACTGAAGCTTTCTTT.

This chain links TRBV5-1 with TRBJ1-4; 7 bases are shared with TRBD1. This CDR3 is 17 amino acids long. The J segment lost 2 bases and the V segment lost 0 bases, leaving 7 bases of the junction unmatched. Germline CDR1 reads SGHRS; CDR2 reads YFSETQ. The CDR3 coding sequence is TGCGCCAGCAGCTTGGACAGGGGTTCGGGGACTAATGAAAAACTGTTTTTT. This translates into CASSLDRGSGTNEKLFF.

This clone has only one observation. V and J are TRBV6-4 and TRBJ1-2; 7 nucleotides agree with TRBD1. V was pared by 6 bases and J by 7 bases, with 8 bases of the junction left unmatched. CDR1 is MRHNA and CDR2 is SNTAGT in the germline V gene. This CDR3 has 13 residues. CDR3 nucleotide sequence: TGTGCCAGCAGCCCAGGGGGGACAAGTGGCTACACCTTC. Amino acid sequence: CASSPGGTSGYTF.

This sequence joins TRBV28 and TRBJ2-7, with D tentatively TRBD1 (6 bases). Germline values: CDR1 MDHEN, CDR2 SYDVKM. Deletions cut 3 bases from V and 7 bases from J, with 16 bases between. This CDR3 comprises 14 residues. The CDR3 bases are TGTGCCAGCAGTTTGGGGGACACGTACACGGAGCAGTACTTC. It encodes CASSLGDTYTEQYF.

The CDR3 nucleotides read TGCGCCAGCAGCTTGGGGGAGATGGGCTACACCTTC. This codes for CASSLGEMGYTF. J is TRBJ1-2 and V is TRBV5-1; D gene uncertain. The V and J ends lost 0 bases and 8 bases respectively, with 8 bases between them. The germline V gene has CDR1 SGHRS and CDR2 YFSETQ. CDR3 size: 12 residues.

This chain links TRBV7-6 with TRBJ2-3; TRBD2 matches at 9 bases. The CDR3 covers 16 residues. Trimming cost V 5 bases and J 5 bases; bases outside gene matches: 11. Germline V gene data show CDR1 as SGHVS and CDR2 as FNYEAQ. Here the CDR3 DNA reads TGTGCCAGCAGCCCTCCGCGGGGGGGCTTGATAGATACGCAGTATTTT. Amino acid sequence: CASSPPRGGLIDTQYF.